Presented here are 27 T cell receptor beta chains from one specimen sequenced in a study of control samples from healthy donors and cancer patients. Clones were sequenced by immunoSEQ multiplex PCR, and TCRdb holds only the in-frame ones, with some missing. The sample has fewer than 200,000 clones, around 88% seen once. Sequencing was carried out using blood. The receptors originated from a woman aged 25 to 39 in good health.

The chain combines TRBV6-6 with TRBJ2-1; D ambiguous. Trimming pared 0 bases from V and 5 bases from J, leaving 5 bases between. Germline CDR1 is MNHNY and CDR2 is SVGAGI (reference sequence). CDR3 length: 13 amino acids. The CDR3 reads CASSYSRNNEQFF. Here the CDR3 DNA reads TGTGCCAGCAGTTACTCGCGAAACAATGAGCAGTTCTTC.

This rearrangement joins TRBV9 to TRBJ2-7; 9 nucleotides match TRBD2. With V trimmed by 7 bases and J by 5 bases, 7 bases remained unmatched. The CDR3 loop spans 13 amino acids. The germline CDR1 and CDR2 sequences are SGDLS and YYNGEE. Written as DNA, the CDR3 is TGTGCCAGCGGAGGACTAGCGCACGACGAGCAGTACTTC. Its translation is CASGGLAHDEQYF.

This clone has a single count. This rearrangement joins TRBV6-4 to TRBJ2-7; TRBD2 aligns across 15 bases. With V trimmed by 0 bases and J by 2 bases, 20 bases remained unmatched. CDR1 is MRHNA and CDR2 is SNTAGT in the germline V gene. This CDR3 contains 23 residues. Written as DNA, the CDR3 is TGTGCCAGCAGTGACTCGGGGCGGTGGCGTCCCGGGACTAGCGGGAGGTACGCCTACGAGCAGTACTTC. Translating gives CASSDSGRWRPGTSGRYAYEQYF.

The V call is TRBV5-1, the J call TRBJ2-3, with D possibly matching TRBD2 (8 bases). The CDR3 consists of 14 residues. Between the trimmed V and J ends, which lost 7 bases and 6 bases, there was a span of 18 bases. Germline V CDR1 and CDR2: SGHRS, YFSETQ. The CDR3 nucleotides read TGCGCCAGCGCTCCGGGAGGGGGCAGGGATACGCAGTATTTT. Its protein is CASAPGGGRDTQYF.

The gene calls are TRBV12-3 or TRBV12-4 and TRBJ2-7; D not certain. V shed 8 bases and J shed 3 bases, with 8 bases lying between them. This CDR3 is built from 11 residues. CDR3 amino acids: CASSKDYEQYF. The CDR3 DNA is TGTGCCAGCTCAAAGGACTACGAGCAGTACTTC.

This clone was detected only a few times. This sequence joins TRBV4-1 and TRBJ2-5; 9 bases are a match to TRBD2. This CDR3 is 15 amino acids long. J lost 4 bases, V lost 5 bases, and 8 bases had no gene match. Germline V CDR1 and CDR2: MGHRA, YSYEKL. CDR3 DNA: TGCGCCAGCAGCTTTAGCGGGAGTTTCCGAGAGACCCAGTACTTC. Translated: CASSFSGSFRETQYF.

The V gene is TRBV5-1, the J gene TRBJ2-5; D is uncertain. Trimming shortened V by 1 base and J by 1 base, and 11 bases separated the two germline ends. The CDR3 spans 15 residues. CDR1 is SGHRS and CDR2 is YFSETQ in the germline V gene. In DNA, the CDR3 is TGCGCCAGCAGCTTGATGACGGGCGGCCAAGAGACCCAGTACTTC. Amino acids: CASSLMTGGQETQYF.

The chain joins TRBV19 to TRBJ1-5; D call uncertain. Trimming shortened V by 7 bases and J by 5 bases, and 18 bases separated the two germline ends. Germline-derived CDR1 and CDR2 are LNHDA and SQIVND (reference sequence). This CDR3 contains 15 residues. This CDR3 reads CASTNSVLEYQPQHF. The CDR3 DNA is TGTGCCAGTACCAACTCTGTCCTAGAGTATCAGCCCCAGCATTTT.

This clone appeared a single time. The CDR3 loop is CASSHDPGEAFF. The CDR3 nucleotides read TGTGCCAGCAGCCATGACCCCGGGGAAGCTTTCTTT. The rearrangement joins TRBV3-1 (or the pseudogene TRBV3-2) to TRBJ1-1; D is uncertain. Looked up from germline, CDR1 is LGHDT and CDR2 is YNNKEL (reference sequence). This CDR3 comprises 12 residues. V lost 3 bases and J lost 8, with 10 bases in between.

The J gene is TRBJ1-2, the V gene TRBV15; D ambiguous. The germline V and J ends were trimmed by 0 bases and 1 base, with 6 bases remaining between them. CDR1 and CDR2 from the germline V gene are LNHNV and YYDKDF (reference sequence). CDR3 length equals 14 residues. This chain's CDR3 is CATSRDEVNYGYTF. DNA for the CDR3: TGTGCCACCAGCAGAGATGAAGTTAACTATGGCTACACCTTC.

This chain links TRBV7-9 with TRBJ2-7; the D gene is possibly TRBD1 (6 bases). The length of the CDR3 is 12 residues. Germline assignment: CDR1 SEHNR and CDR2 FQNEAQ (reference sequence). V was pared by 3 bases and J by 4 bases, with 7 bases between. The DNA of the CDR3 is TGTGCCAGCAGCTTCACAGGGTACGAGCAGTACTTC. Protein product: CASSFTGYEQYF. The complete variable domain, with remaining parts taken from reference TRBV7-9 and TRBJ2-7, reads DTGVSQNPRHKITKRGQNVTFRCDPISEHNRLYWYRQTLGQGPEFLTYFQNEAQLEKSRLLSDRFSAERPKGSFSTLEIQRTEQGDSAMYLCASSFTGYEQYFGPGTRLTVT.

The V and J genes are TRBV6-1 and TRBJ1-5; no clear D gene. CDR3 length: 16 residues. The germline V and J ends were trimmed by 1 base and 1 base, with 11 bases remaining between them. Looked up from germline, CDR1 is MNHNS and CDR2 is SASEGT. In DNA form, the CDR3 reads TGTGCCAGCAGTGAAGGGGTAGGTGCGAGCAATCAGCCCCAGCATTTT. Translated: CASSEGVGASNQPQHF.

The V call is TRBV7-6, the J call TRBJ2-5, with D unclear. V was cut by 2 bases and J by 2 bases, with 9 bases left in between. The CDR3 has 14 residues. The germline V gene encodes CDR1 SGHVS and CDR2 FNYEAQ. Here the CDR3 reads CASSLPPFQETQYF. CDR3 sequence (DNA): TGTGCCAGCAGCTTACCCCCATTTCAAGAGACCCAGTACTTC.

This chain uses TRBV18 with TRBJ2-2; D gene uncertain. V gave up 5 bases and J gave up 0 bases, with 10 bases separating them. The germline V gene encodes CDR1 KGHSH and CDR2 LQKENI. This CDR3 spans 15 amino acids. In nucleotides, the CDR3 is TGTGCCAGCTCATCCCTCGACTCGAACACCGGGGAGCTGTTTTTT. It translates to CASSSLDSNTGELFF.

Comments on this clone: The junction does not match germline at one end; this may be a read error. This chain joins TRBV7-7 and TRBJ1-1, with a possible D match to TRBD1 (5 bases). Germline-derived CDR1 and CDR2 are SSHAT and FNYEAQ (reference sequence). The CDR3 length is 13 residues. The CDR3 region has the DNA TGTGCTAGCAGCCAACAGGAGAACACTGAAGCTTTCTTT. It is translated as CASSQQENTEAFF.

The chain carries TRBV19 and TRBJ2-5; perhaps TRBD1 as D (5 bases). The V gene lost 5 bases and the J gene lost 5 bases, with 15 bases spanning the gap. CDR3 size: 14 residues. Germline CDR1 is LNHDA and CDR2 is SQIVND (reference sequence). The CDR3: CASSFTGMGETQYF. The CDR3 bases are TGTGCCAGTAGTTTTACAGGCATGGGGGAGACCCAGTACTTC.

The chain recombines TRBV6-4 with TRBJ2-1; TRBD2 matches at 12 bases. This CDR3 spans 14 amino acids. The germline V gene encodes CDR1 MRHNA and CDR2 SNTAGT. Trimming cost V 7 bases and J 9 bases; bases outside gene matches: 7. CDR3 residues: CASTELAGGGEQFF. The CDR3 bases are TGTGCCAGCACCGAACTAGCGGGAGGCGGTGAGCAGTTCTTC.

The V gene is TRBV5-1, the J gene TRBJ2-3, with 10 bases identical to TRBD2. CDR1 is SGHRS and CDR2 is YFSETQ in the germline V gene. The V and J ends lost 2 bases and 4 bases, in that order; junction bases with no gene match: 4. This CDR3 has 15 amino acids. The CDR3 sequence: CASSFTSGAADTQYF. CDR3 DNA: TGCGCCAGCAGCTTTACTAGCGGGGCCGCAGATACGCAGTATTTT.

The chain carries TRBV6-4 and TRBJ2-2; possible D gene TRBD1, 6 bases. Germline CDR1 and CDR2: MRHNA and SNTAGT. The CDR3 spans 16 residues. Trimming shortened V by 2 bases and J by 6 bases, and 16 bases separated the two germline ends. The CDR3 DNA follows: TGTGCCAGCAGTGACCAGGGGTTTAAGTTCCCCGGGGAGCTGTTTTTT. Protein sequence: CASSDQGFKFPGELFF.

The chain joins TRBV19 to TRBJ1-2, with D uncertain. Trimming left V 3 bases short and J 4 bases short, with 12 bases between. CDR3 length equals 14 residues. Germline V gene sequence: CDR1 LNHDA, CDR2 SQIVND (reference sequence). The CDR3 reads CASSMSYTSYGYTF. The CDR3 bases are TGTGCCAGTAGTATGTCGTACACCTCCTATGGCTACACCTTC.

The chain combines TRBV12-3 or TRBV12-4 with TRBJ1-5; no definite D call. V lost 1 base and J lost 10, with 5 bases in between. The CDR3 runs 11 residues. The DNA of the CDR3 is TGTGCCAGCAGTTTAGGGGGACCCCAGCATTTT. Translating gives CASSLGGPQHF.

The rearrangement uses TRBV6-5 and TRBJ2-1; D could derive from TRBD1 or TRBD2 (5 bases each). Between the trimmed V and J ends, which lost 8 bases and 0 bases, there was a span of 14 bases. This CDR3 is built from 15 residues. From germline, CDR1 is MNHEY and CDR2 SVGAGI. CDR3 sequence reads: CASWIGTSSYNEQFF. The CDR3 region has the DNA TGTGCCAGCTGGATAGGGACGAGCTCCTACAATGAGCAGTTCTTC.

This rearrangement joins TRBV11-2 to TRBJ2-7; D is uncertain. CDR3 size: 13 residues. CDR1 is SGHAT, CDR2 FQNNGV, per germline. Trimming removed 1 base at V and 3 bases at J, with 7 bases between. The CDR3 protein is CASSLVSFYEQYF. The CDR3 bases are TGTGCCAGCAGCTTAGTTAGTTTCTACGAGCAGTACTTC.

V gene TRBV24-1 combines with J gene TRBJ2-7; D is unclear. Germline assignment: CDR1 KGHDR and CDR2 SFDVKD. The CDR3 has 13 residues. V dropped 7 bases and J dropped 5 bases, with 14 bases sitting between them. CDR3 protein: CATRDNLWDEQYF. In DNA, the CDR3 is TGTGCCACCAGAGACAACTTGTGGGACGAGCAGTACTTC.

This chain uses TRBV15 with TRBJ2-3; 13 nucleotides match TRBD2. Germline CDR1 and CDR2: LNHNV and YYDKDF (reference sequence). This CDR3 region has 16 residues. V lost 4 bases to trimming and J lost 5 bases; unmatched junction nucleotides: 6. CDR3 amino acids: CATSKGTSGIVDTQYF. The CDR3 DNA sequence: TGTGCCACCAGCAAGGGGACTAGCGGGATTGTAGATACGCAGTATTTT.

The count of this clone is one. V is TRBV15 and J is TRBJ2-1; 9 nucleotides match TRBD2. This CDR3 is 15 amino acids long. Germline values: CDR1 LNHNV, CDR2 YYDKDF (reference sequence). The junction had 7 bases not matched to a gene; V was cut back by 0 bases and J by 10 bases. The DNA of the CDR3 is TGTGCCACCAGCAGAGATCAGGGACTAGCAGCCGAGCAGTTCTTC. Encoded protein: CATSRDQGLAAEQFF.

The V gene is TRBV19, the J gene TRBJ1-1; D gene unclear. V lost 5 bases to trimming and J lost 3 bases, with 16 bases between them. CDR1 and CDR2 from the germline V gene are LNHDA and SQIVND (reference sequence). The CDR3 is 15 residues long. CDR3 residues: CASSDPPRQDTEAFF. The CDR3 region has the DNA TGTGCCAGTAGTGACCCGCCCCGGCAGGACACTGAAGCTTTCTTT. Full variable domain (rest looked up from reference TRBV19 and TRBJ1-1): DGGITQSPKYLFRKEGQNVTLSCEQNLNHDAMYWYRQDPGQGLRLIYYSQIVNDFQKGDIAEGYSVSREKKESFPLTVTSAQKNPTAFYLCASSDPPRQDTEAFFGQGTRLTVV.